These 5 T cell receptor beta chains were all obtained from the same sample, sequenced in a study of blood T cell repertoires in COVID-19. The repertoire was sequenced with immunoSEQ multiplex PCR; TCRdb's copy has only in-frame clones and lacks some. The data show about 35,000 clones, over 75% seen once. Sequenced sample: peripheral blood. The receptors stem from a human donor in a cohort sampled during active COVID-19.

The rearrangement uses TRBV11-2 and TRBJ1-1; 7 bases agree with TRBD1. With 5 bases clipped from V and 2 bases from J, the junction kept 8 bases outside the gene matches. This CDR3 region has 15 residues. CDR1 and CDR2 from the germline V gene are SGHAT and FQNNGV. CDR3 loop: CASSVSDRKNTEAFF. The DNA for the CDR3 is TGTGCCAGCAGCGTCTCGGACAGGAAAAACACTGAAGCTTTCTTT.

The CDR3 region is CASSPITVGNSPLHF. The CDR3 DNA reads as TGTGCCAGCAGTCCGATTACAGTGGGCAATTCACCCCTCCACTTT. This chain links TRBV27 with TRBJ1-6; D gene unclear. The V and J ends lost 5 bases and 7 bases respectively, with 15 bases between them. The CDR3 runs to 15 residues. Germline-derived CDR1 and CDR2 are MNHEY and SMNVEV (reference sequence).

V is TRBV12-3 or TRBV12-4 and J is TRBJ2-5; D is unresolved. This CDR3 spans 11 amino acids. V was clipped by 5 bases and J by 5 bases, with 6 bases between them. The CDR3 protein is CASSQVETQYF. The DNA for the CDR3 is TGTGCCAGCAGTCAGGTCGAGACCCAGTACTTC.

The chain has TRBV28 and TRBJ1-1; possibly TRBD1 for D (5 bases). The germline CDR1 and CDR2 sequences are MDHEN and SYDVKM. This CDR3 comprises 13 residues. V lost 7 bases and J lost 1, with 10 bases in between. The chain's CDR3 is CASNQGGNTEAFF. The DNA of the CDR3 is TGTGCCAGCAATCAGGGTGGGAACACTGAAGCTTTCTTT.

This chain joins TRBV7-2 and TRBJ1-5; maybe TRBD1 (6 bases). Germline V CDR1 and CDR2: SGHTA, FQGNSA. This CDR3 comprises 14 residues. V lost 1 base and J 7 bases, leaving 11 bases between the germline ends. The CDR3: CASSLDRVGQPQHF. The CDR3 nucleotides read TGTGCCAGCAGCTTAGACAGGGTCGGGCAGCCCCAGCATTTT.